Below, 29 T cell receptor beta chains from the same sample are listed, as sequenced in a study of blood T cell repertoires in COVID-19. Clones were read by immunoSEQ multiplex PCR, and TCRdb kept only the in-frame ones, dropping some. The sample carries under 200,000 clones, approximately 83% recorded once. Source material: peripheral blood. Receptors were obtained from a woman aged 55-70 years with acute or convalescent COVID-19.

The rearrangement links TRBV10-3 to TRBJ1-5; no definite D call. The CDR3 contains 15 residues. Trimming took off 6 bases at V and 0 bases at J, with 12 bases between the two ends. Germline V CDR1 and CDR2: ENHRY, SYGVKD. The CDR3 DNA sequence: TGTGCCATCAGCTCCGGGGATTATAGCAATCAGCCCCAGCATTTT. Encoded protein: CAISSGDYSNQPQHF.

The chain combines TRBV18 with TRBJ2-7; 8 nucleotides agree with TRBD1. Germline-derived CDR1 and CDR2 are KGHSH and LQKENI. The CDR3 loop spans 14 amino acids. V dropped 3 bases and J dropped 0; count of bases not matched to a gene: 1. CDR3 in amino acids: CASSPGTGSYEQYF. The CDR3 DNA reads TGTGCCAGCTCACCCGGGACAGGCTCCTACGAGCAGTACTTC.

This chain links TRBV7-8 with TRBJ1-6; TRBD1 matches at 10 bases. Germline values: CDR1 SGHVS, CDR2 FQNEAQ. The CDR3 runs to 17 residues. V dropped 2 bases and J dropped 7; count of bases not matched to a gene: 8. The CDR3 reads CASSLTMVTGGNSPLHF. The CDR3 DNA reads as TGTGCCAGCAGCTTAACGATGGTGACAGGGGGCAATTCACCCCTCCACTTT.

The chain carries TRBV28 and TRBJ1-6, with D possibly matching TRBD1 (6 bases). Germline V gene lookup returns CDR1 MDHEN and CDR2 SYDVKM. CDR3 length: 15 residues. Deletions cut 7 bases from V and 2 bases from J, with 12 bases between. Written as DNA, the CDR3 is TGTGCCAGCACTCCCAGGGGTACCTATAATTCACCCCTCCACTTT. It is translated as CASTPRGTYNSPLHF.

The chain has TRBV10-3 and TRBJ2-7; 7 positions agree with TRBD1. Trimming cost V 6 bases and J 2 bases; bases outside gene matches: 10. This CDR3 is 15 amino acids long. CDR1 is ENHRY, CDR2 SYGVKD, per germline. Written as DNA, the CDR3 is TGTGCCATCAGGGGACACCCGGGACAGCCCTACGAGCAGTACTTC. Its translation: CAIRGHPGQPYEQYF.

On this clone itself: In the same sample, other DNA sequences code for this CDR3. The chain recombines TRBV5-4 with TRBJ1-2; possibly TRBD1 for D (5 bases). Trimming left V 3 bases short and J 4 bases short, with 7 bases between. The CDR3 is 12 amino acids. Germline CDR1 is SGHNT and CDR2 is YYREEE (reference sequence). CDR3 coding DNA: TGTGCCAGCAGCTCTGACAGCTATGGCTACACCTTC. Its translation is CASSSDSYGYTF.

The chain recombines TRBV7-9 with TRBJ1-4, with D unclear. The CDR3 consists of 13 residues. Looked up from germline, CDR1 is SEHNR and CDR2 is FQNEAQ (reference sequence). V was clipped by 1 base and J by 7 bases, with 7 bases between them. In DNA, the CDR3 is TGTGCCAGCAGCTTAGACCGGGGTGAAAAACTGTTTTTT. Its protein is CASSLDRGEKLFF.

This clone was detected once. This chain connects TRBV19 to TRBJ2-6; TRBD2 matches at 8 bases. V dropped 5 bases and J dropped 0; count of bases not matched to a gene: 6. The CDR3 has 17 amino acids. Germline V gene sequence: CDR1 LNHDA, CDR2 SQIVND (reference sequence). The CDR3 nucleotides are TGTGCCAGTAGTCTTTTTCGGGGGGGCTCTGGGGCCAACGTCCTGACTTTC. This sequence encodes CASSLFRGGSGANVLTF.

J is TRBJ2-1 and V is TRBV5-1; 9 bases match TRBD1. With 4 bases clipped from V and 7 bases from J, the junction kept 6 bases outside the gene matches. CDR1 SGHRS and CDR2 YFSETQ come from the germline V gene. CDR3 length: 14 residues. The chain's CDR3 is CASSPGTGPNEQFF. CDR3 DNA sequence: TGCGCCAGCAGCCCCGGGACAGGGCCGAATGAGCAGTTCTTC. Drawing the rest from reference TRBV5-1 and TRBJ2-1, the complete variable domain is KAGVTQTPRYLIKTRGQQVTLSCSPISGHRSVSWYQQTPGQGLQFLFEYFSETQRNKGNFPGRFSGRQFSNSRSEMNVSTLELGDSALYLCASSPGTGPNEQFFGPGTRLTVL.

J is TRBJ1-2 and V is TRBV29-1; 10 nucleotides line up with TRBD1. This CDR3 comprises 13 residues. Germline lookup yields CDR1 SQVTM and CDR2 ANQGSEA. The ends lost 3 bases at V and 5 bases at J; junction bases unmatched: 3. CDR3 sequence reads: CSVEGDRGYGYTF. Here the CDR3 DNA reads TGCAGCGTTGAGGGGGACAGGGGTTATGGCTACACCTTC.

The genes are TRBV20-1 and TRBJ1-1, with D maybe TRBD1 (5 bases). CDR3 length: 9 amino acids. The germline gives CDR1 DFQATT, CDR2 SNEGSKA (reference sequence). CDR3 amino acids: CRGEGEAFF. The CDR3 region has the DNA TGCAGGGGGGAGGGGGAAGCTTTCTTT.

V usage is TRBV19 and J usage is TRBJ1-1, with a tentative D call TRBD1 (5 bases). Germline values: CDR1 LNHDA, CDR2 SQIVND (reference sequence). This CDR3 region has 12 residues. V lost 6 bases, J lost 4 bases, and 9 bases lay in between. The CDR3 DNA reads TGTGCCAGTAGGAACAGGTTCACTGAAGCTTTCTTT. This codes for CASRNRFTEAFF.

The chain uses TRBV9 and TRBJ2-3, with D tentatively TRBD1 (5 bases). Trimming removed 6 bases from V and 1 base from J, with 15 bases in between. The germline V gene has CDR1 SGDLS and CDR2 YYNGEE. CDR3 length: 15 residues. The CDR3 region has the DNA TGTGCCAGCACCCCTTTCTTGGGGCGCACAGATACGCAGTATTTT. It is translated as CASTPFLGRTDTQYF.

This chain uses TRBV5-6 with TRBJ2-7, with D possibly being TRBD1 (6 bases). The CDR3 has 14 residues. The V gene lost 4 bases and the J gene lost 4 bases, with 15 bases spanning the gap. Germline CDR1 and CDR2: SGHDT and YYEEEE. In nucleotides, the CDR3 is TGTGCCAGCAGCAAAGACAGGAGGCCGTACGAGCAGTACTTC. It encodes CASSKDRRPYEQYF.

J is TRBJ1-1 and V is TRBV12-3 or TRBV12-4; weak D call: TRBD1 (6 bases). The V end was cut by 3 bases, the J end by 6 bases, with 8 bases between. The CDR3 runs 12 residues. DNA of the CDR3: TGTGCCAGCAGTTTCAGGGGCGCTGAAGCTTTCTTT. This encodes CASSFRGAEAFF.

This rearrangement joins TRBV7-2 to TRBJ2-7, with TRBD2 as a possible D gene (6 bases). Germline V CDR1 and CDR2: SGHTA, FQGNSA. V was clipped by 5 bases and J by 0 bases, with 14 bases between them. The CDR3 loop spans 15 amino acids. The CDR3 DNA reads as TGTGCCAGCAGCGCCCAAGCGGGCGACTCCTACGAGCAGTACTTC. It is translated as CASSAQAGDSYEQYF.

This clone was seen a single time. This sequence joins TRBV27 and TRBJ2-4; D may be TRBD2 (6 bases). The CDR3 is made up of 15 amino acids. Germline assignment: CDR1 MNHEY and CDR2 SMNVEV (reference sequence). The V and J ends lost 2 bases and 0 bases respectively, with 8 bases between them. The DNA for the CDR3 is TGTGCCAGCAGTTTAGGGACTGAAGCCAAAAACATTCAGTACTTC. Translated: CASSLGTEAKNIQYF.

This chain uses TRBV5-1 with TRBJ1-1, with D possibly being TRBD1 (6 bases). Trimming removed 4 bases at V and 6 bases at J, with 13 bases between. Germline loops: CDR1 SGHRS, CDR2 YFSETQ. There are 13 residues in the CDR3. The CDR3 here is CASSPGGIAEAFF. For the CDR3, the DNA is TGCGCCAGCAGCCCGGGGGGCATCGCTGAAGCTTTCTTT.

This clone came up once. The chain uses TRBV29-1 and TRBJ2-3; 10 bases match TRBD2. The CDR3 spans 12 residues. CDR1 and CDR2 from the germline V gene are SQVTM and ANQGSEA. The J segment lost 5 bases and the V segment lost 4 bases, leaving 0 bases of the junction unmatched. This chain's CDR3 is CSVGTSGDTQYF. The DNA of the CDR3 is TGCAGCGTTGGGACTAGCGGAGATACGCAGTATTTT.

The rearrangement uses TRBV7-2 and TRBJ1-2, with D possibly TRBD1 on 6 matching bases. The V and J ends lost 3 bases and 6 bases respectively, with 17 bases between them. The V gene's germline CDR1 is SGHTA and CDR2 FQGNSA. The CDR3 sequence is 15 residues long. The CDR3 is CASSFYTGRGNGYTF. CDR3 in DNA: TGTGCCAGCAGCTTTTATACAGGGCGGGGGAATGGCTACACCTTC.

The V call is TRBV29-1, the J call TRBJ2-3; 11 nucleotides match TRBD2. This CDR3 spans 17 amino acids. Germline V gene sequence: CDR1 SQVTM, CDR2 ANQGSEA. With V trimmed by 6 bases and J by 7 bases, 18 bases remained unmatched. CDR3 region: CSVAGTSGAGAHNTQYF. The CDR3 bases are TGCAGCGTCGCCGGGACTAGCGGAGCAGGTGCCCACAATACGCAGTATTTT.

The chain joins TRBV2 to TRBJ1-6, with 7 nucleotides matching TRBD1. V dropped 5 bases and J dropped 0; count of bases not matched to a gene: 7. CDR1 and CDR2 (germline): SNHLY, FYNNEI. The CDR3 contains 17 residues. The CDR3 nucleotides are TGTGCCAGCAGTTCACCTGGGACAGCCTCCTATAATTCACCCCTCCACTTT. It is translated as CASSSPGTASYNSPLHF.

In its sample, this clone was seen a few times. The chain uses TRBV7-9 and TRBJ1-4, with a weak D call TRBD1 (6 bases). The germline V gene encodes CDR1 SEHNR and CDR2 FQNEAQ (reference sequence). This CDR3 comprises 15 residues. Trimming cost V 1 base and J 6 bases, with 12 bases left between them. For the CDR3, the DNA is TGTGCCAGCAGCTTAGTTCAGGGGATGTATGAAAAACTGTTTTTT. It codes for CASSLVQGMYEKLFF. The whole variable domain, filled in from reference TRBV7-9 and TRBJ1-4, reads DTGVSQNPRHKITKRGQNVTFRCDPISEHNRLYWYRQTLGQGPEFLTYFQNEAQLEKSRLLSDRFSAERPKGSFSTLEIQRTEQGDSAMYLCASSLVQGMYEKLFFGSGTQLSVL.

This clone was detected a few times. The J gene is TRBJ1-4, the V gene TRBV18, with TRBD1 as a possible D gene (5 bases). CDR3 length equals 16 residues. Germline lookup yields CDR1 KGHSH and CDR2 LQKENI. With 3 bases removed from V and 6 bases from J, the gap between germline ends came to 17 bases. The CDR3 bases are TGTGCCAGCTCACCGCAGGTTGGGGCGGCAGATGAAAAACTGTTTTTT. It translates to CASSPQVGAADEKLFF.

The chain recombines TRBV13 with TRBJ1-1; 7 nucleotides match TRBD1. V shed 3 bases and J 7 bases; nucleotides not matched to a gene: 5. Germline V CDR1 and CDR2: PRHDT, FYEKMQ (reference sequence). The CDR3 covers 13 residues. CDR3: CASSFRDRNEAFF. CDR3 nucleotide sequence: TGTGCCAGCAGCTTCCGGGACAGAAATGAAGCTTTCTTT. Full variable domain (missing parts from reference TRBV13 and TRBJ1-1): AAGVIQSPRHLIKEKRETATLKCYPIPRHDTVYWYQQGPGQDPQFLISFYEKMQSDKGSIPDRFSAQQFSDYHSELNMSSLELGDSALYFCASSFRDRNEAFFGQGTRLTVV.

The chain employs TRBV20-1 and TRBJ1-1; D uncertain. The length of the CDR3 is 13 residues. In germline, CDR1 is DFQATT, CDR2 SNEGSKA (reference sequence). V was pared by 3 bases and J by 6 bases, with 14 bases between. The CDR3 spells CSASPAVAAEAFF. The CDR3 DNA follows: TGCAGTGCTAGTCCCGCGGTTGCGGCTGAAGCTTTCTTT.

CDR3 sequence: CASSDGTGSPDTQYF. The CDR3 nucleotides read TGTGCCAGCAGTGACGGGACAGGGTCCCCAGATACGCAGTATTTT. The chain links TRBV25-1 to TRBJ2-3, with TRBD1 matching 9 bases. The CDR3 consists of 15 residues. Germline CDR1 and CDR2: MGHDK and SYGVNS. The V and J ends lost 3 bases and 4 bases, in that order; junction bases with no gene match: 5.

The chain uses TRBV19 and TRBJ2-2; TRBD1 matches at 8 bases. Trimming cost V 4 bases and J 5 bases; bases outside gene matches: 6. Germline V CDR1 and CDR2: LNHDA, SQIVND (reference sequence). The CDR3 has 15 residues. In DNA, the CDR3 is TGTGCCAGTAGTAGCGGACAGGGAAAAACCGGGGAGCTGTTTTTT. It yields the protein CASSSGQGKTGELFF.

The J gene is TRBJ2-2, the V gene TRBV24-1; D may be TRBD2 (6 bases). The germline gives CDR1 KGHDR, CDR2 SFDVKD. The CDR3 runs to 13 residues. The germline V and J ends were trimmed by 3 bases and 7 bases, with 8 bases remaining between them. The CDR3 nucleotides read TGTGCCACCAGTGATCGACTAGTCGGGGAGCTGTTTTTT. This translates into CATSDRLVGELFF.